These 10 T cell receptor beta chains were sequenced from one sample in a study of beta chain features in type 1 diabetes listed by TCRdb under 2018. These receptors have no identified antigens. The investigation overall reported the following: In all four CD4+ subsets, TCRB CDR3 length was moderately but significantly shorter in type 1 diabetes patients.

The library was built by means of the immunoSEQ multiplex PCR assay. All of the isolated RNA was reverse transcribed with the High Capacity cDNA Reverse Transcription Kit, so expressed TCRB transcripts were sequenced. Entries here come from immuneACCESS through TCRdb and include only in-frame sequences with V and J called. Some clones fail to appear in such tables; in the studies checked, an unresolved V gene covers under half of the shortfall, and the cause of the remainder is unknown. The sample records some 350,000 clones, roughly 9.8% of which are singletons. The ten largest clones represent roughly 0.6% of the sample. Sequencing was done on a sample of central memory CD4+ T cells from blood. These receptors all come from a man younger than 40 with type 1 diabetes.

The chain joins TRBV12-5 to TRBJ2-5, with D possibly called TRBD1 or TRBD2 (5 bases each). Germline-derived CDR1 and CDR2 are LGHNT and FRNRAP. The CDR3 length is 13 residues. Trimming shortened V by 7 bases and J by 5 bases, and 14 bases separated the two germline ends. CDR3 coding DNA: TGTGCTAGTGCCCTCAGGTGGGGGGAGACCCAGTACTTC. It encodes CASALRWGETQYF.

V is TRBV29-1 and J is TRBJ2-5; D is possibly TRBD1 (5 bases). The germline V gene encodes CDR1 SQVTM and CDR2 ANQGSEA. The CDR3 covers 14 residues. The V gene lost 6 bases and the J gene lost 6 bases, with 20 bases spanning the gap. CDR3 coding DNA: TGCAGCGTGGTGCAGGACAATCTAAGGAAGACCCAGTACTTC. This gives the protein CSVVQDNLRKTQYF.

The rearrangement joins TRBV6-5 to TRBJ2-1; D not resolved. The CDR3 extends over 14 amino acids. Trimming took off 8 bases at V and 1 base at J, with 12 bases between the two ends. Germline V CDR1 and CDR2: MNHEY, SVGAGI. CDR3 loop: CASGPTGSYNEQFF. In nucleotides, the CDR3 is TGTGCCAGCGGCCCTACGGGTTCCTACAATGAGCAGTTCTTC.

This clone was observed a few times. The sample carries other DNA sequences with the same CDR3. The chain has TRBV7-9 and TRBJ1-5; D is possibly TRBD1 (6 bases). CDR3 size: 13 residues. Trimming shortened V by 5 bases and J by 7 bases, and 12 bases separated the two germline ends. Germline values: CDR1 SEHNR, CDR2 FQNEAQ (reference sequence). This chain's CDR3 is CASSPQGGQPQHF. CDR3 in DNA: TGTGCCAGCAGCCCACAGGGAGGGCAGCCCCAGCATTTT.

CDR3 in amino acids: CASSLVGLQSSSQFF. CDR3 DNA sequence: TGTGCCAGCAGCTTGGTAGGACTCCAGAGCAGCTCACAGTTCTTC. The chain joins TRBV7-8 to TRBJ2-1; D is possibly TRBD2 (5 bases). In germline, CDR1 is SGHVS, CDR2 FQNEAQ. Trimming shortened V by 3 bases and J by 13 bases, and 22 bases separated the two germline ends. The CDR3 extends over 15 amino acids.

This chain links TRBV27 with TRBJ2-7; TRBD1 is a possible D gene (7 bases). The CDR3 consists of 15 residues. The germline CDR1 and CDR2 sequences are MNHEY and SMNVEV (reference sequence). V lost 2 bases, J lost 1 base, and 12 bases lay in between. The CDR3 reads CASSLRPGGSYEQYF. The CDR3 coding sequence is TGTGCCAGCAGTTTACGGCCAGGGGGGTCCTACGAGCAGTACTTC.

CDR3 DNA: TGTGCCAGCAGCTTATCTCGGGAGACCCAGTACTTC. Translated, it gives CASSLSRETQYF. J is TRBJ2-5 and V is TRBV4-2; D is undetermined. The V gene's germline CDR1 is LGHNA and CDR2 YNFKEQ. This CDR3 region has 12 residues. The V end lost 5 bases, the J end lost 5 bases, and 9 bases lay between the germline ends.

Concerning this clone: Other DNA sequences of this sample code for an identical CDR3. V usage is TRBV7-2 and J usage is TRBJ2-3; no firm D call. The CDR3 loop spans 13 amino acids. Trimming pared 0 bases from V and 6 bases from J, leaving 7 bases between. Germline CDR1 reads SGHTA; CDR2 reads FQGNSA. The CDR3: CASSLAITDTQYF. The CDR3 nucleotides read TGTGCCAGCAGCTTAGCAATTACGGATACGCAGTATTTT.

This clone has just a few counts. The germline gene is not matched at one end of the junction; a read error may be the cause. The V call is TRBV7-7, the J call TRBJ2-3; 11 bases align to TRBD2. This CDR3 contains 16 residues. The V gene's germline CDR1 is SSHAT and CDR2 FNYEAQ (reference sequence). CDR3 DNA: TGTGCTAGCAGCCCGACTAGCGGGGTTAGCACAGATACGCAGTATTTT. It is translated as CASSPTSGVSTDTQYF.

In this sample, this clone turned up a few times. CDR3: CSANNDYEQYF. The CDR3 DNA reads as TGCAGTGCAAACAACGACTACGAGCAGTACTTC. The chain recombines TRBV20-1 with TRBJ2-7; no definite D call. The ends were cut back, 6 bases at V and 3 bases at J, with 9 bases in the middle. The CDR3 extends over 11 amino acids. CDR1 DFQATT and CDR2 SNEGSKA come from the germline V gene (reference sequence).